These 2 T cell receptor beta chains share one sample of origin, sequenced in a study of tumor and adjacent non-tumor tissue in lung cancer. TCRbeta libraries were built with three rounds of nested PCR, modified from ARM-PCR. TCRdb itself ran the multiplex PCR reads through MiXCR, one entry per CDR3 protein. The data show 200,000 or so distinct CDR3 sequences, 71% seen once. The template was RNA from unsorted bulk tissue. Sample: lung tumor tissue. Receptors originate from a man in his sixties with non-small cell lung cancer.

Comments on this clonotype: The junction differs from germline at one of its ends, possibly a read error. This chain connects TRBV6-2 or TRBV6-3 to TRBJ1-3; TRBD1 is a possible D gene (5 bases). Germline CDR1 MNHEY, CDR2 SVGEGT. The CDR3 length is 16 residues. CDR3 coding DNA: TGTGCCAGTAGTTACTCTTTGGGGACCTCTGGAAGCACCATATATTTT. This gives the protein CASSYSLGTSGSTIYF.

Concerning this clonotype itself: A much bigger clone sits one base away, suggesting this may be a read error. The V gene is TRBV20-1, the J gene TRBJ2-5; D is possibly TRBD1 (5 bases). V shed 4 bases and J shed 5 bases, with 11 bases lying between them. The CDR3 has 12 amino acids. Germline loops: CDR1 DFQATT, CDR2 SNEGSKA (reference sequence). The CDR3 spells CSANDSPETQYF. The CDR3 DNA sequence: TGCAGTGCTAATGACAGTCCCGAGACCCAGTACTTC.